The 21 T cell receptor beta chains given below trace back to one sample, sequenced in a study of identical twins. TCRdb re-called the 5' RACE reads through MiXCR, storing one row per CDR3 protein. The sample contains some 1,700,000 distinct CDR3 sequences, 32% of which appear only once. Sequenced sample: cord blood. These receptors all stem from a newborn girl in good health.

This clonotype was counted a few times. V gene TRBV10-3 combines with J gene TRBJ1-4; D remains ambiguous. Germline CDR1 and CDR2: ENHRY and SYGVKD. The CDR3 runs 14 residues. The V gene lost 0 bases and the J gene lost 4 bases, with 6 bases spanning the gap. CDR3 sequence: CAISESPFNEKLFF. Here the CDR3 DNA reads TGTGCCATCAGTGAGTCCCCATTTAATGAAAAACTGTTTTTT.

In the case of this clonotype: A much larger clonotype is one base distant, so this may be a read error. V is TRBV6-2 or TRBV6-3 and J is TRBJ2-7, with D perhaps assigned TRBD1 or TRBD2 (5 bases each). Looked up from germline, CDR1 is MNHEY and CDR2 is SVGEGT. This CDR3 comprises 16 residues. The CDR3 reads CVSSPPPGPVRLEQYF. The CDR3 region has the DNA TGTGTCAGCAGTCCCCCACCGGGACCAGTTCGTCTCGAGCAGTACTTC.

This sequence joins TRBV12-5 and TRBJ2-5, with TRBD2 matching over 7 bases. The CDR3 spans 11 residues. J gave up 11 bases and V 7 bases, and 7 bases lay outside the gene matches. Germline V gene data show CDR1 as LGHNT and CDR2 as FRNRAP. CDR3 nucleotide sequence: TGTGCTAGTGCCCTTGCGGGAGAGCAGTACTTC. Its translation: CASALAGEQYF.

This clonotype showed up just a few times. The rearrangement joins TRBV7-2 to TRBJ2-5, with no clear D. Trimming stripped 0 bases from V and 9 bases from J, with 5 bases between. The CDR3 has 11 residues. Germline CDR1 is SGHTA and CDR2 is FQGNSA. The CDR3, as DNA: TGTGCCAGCAGCTTAGCCACAGCCCAGTACTTC. Translating gives CASSLATAQYF. Complete variable domain (other parts from reference TRBV7-2 and TRBJ2-5): GAGVSQSPSNKVTEKGKDVELRCDPISGHTALYWYRQSLGQGLEFLIYFQGNSAPDKSGLPSDRFSAERTGGSVSTLTIQRTQQEDSAVYLCASSLATAQYFGPGTRLLVL.

The V gene is TRBV5-1, the J gene TRBJ1-1; D is possibly TRBD1 (6 bases). V shed 4 bases and J shed 1 base, with 20 bases lying between them. Germline V lookup: CDR1 SGHRS, CDR2 YFSETQ. CDR3 size: 17 residues. The CDR3 region is CASSLLDRTWGNTEAFF. The CDR3 DNA follows: TGCGCCAGCAGCCTTCTAGACAGGACCTGGGGGAACACTGAAGCTTTCTTT.

The chain links TRBV20-1 to TRBJ2-5; TRBD2 matches at 8 bases. The junction had 14 bases not matched to a gene; V was cut back by 0 bases and J by 11 bases. CDR1 and CDR2 (germline): DFQATT, SNEGSKA (reference sequence). The length of the CDR3 is 15 residues. The CDR3 here is CSARDLQRELNEQYF. The CDR3 nucleotides are TGCAGTGCTAGAGATCTCCAGCGGGAGTTGAATGAGCAGTACTTC.

The rearrangement joins TRBV11-1 to TRBJ1-2, with 9 bases that match TRBD1. The CDR3 has 15 residues. From germline, CDR1 is SGHAT and CDR2 FQDESV (reference sequence). V shed 5 bases and J 4 bases; nucleotides not matched to a gene: 8. CDR3 protein: CASSAADRGFYGYTF. DNA for the CDR3: TGTGCCAGCAGCGCAGCGGACAGGGGTTTCTATGGCTACACCTTC.

The chain couples TRBV20-1 to TRBJ1-5; D is unresolved. Trimming removed 0 bases from V and 7 bases from J, with 10 bases in between. The length of the CDR3 is 13 residues. In germline, CDR1 is DFQATT, CDR2 SNEGSKA (reference sequence). CDR3 amino acids: CSARDRSRQPQHF. As DNA, the CDR3 is TGCAGTGCTAGAGATCGCTCGCGGCAGCCCCAGCATTTT.

The sample holds a few counts of this clonotype. The J gene is TRBJ1-2, the V gene TRBV28; perhaps TRBD1 as D (6 bases). V dropped 1 base and J dropped 11 bases, with 17 bases sitting between them. Germline-derived CDR1 and CDR2 are MDHEN and SYDVKM. CDR3 size: 14 residues. The CDR3 bases are TGTGCCAGCAGTTTATATGGGCAGGGAGGGGGTTACACCTTC. Translation gives CASSLYGQGGGYTF.

This clonotype was detected only a few times. The chain employs TRBV6-5 and TRBJ2-4; D not certain. V was shortened by 7 bases and J by 0 bases, with 10 bases between the two germline ends. CDR3 size: 14 residues. Germline values: CDR1 MNHEY, CDR2 SVGAGI. This CDR3 reads CASTSPLAKNIQYF. The CDR3 DNA follows: TGTGCCAGCACATCCCCACTAGCCAAAAACATTCAGTACTTC.

The chain employs TRBV5-1 and TRBJ1-1; perhaps TRBD1 as D (5 bases). Per the germline V gene, CDR1 is SGHRS and CDR2 is YFSETQ. This CDR3 contains 14 residues. Trimming left V 2 bases short and J 6 bases short, with 14 bases between. CDR3: CASSLAPRGAEAFF. In nucleotides, the CDR3 is TGCGCCAGCAGCTTAGCCCCCCGAGGGGCTGAAGCTTTCTTT. Variable domain in full (rest from reference TRBV5-1 and TRBJ1-1): KAGVTQTPRYLIKTRGQQVTLSCSPISGHRSVSWYQQTPGQGLQFLFEYFSETQRNKGNFPGRFSGRQFSNSRSEMNVSTLELGDSALYLCASSLAPRGAEAFFGQGTRLTVV.

This chain connects TRBV12-3 or TRBV12-4 to TRBJ1-1; 7 nucleotides match TRBD1. Trimming cost V 5 bases and J 1 base; bases outside gene matches: 7. The CDR3 covers 15 residues. CDR3: CASSLPRTGNTEAFF. Written as DNA, the CDR3 is TGTGCCAGCAGTCTCCCTAGGACAGGGAACACTGAAGCTTTCTTT.

The sample holds many counts of this clonotype. This chain connects TRBV18 to TRBJ2-1; 7 bases line up with TRBD1. The V gene's germline CDR1 is KGHSH and CDR2 LQKENI. The CDR3 runs 14 residues. V dropped 2 bases and J dropped 3; count of bases not matched to a gene: 1. The CDR3 sequence: CASSPWTGYNEQFF. DNA of the CDR3: TGTGCCAGCTCACCATGGACAGGCTACAATGAGCAGTTCTTC.

The J gene is TRBJ2-4, the V gene TRBV20-1; 10 positions match TRBD1. The J call may be in error: the DNA end matches TRBJ2-7 better. Germline values: CDR1 DFQATT, CDR2 SNEGSKA (reference sequence). This CDR3 spans 14 amino acids. Written as DNA, the CDR3 is TGCAGTGCTAGGGGGACAGGGGTTCAGTACGAGCAGTACTTC. Protein product: CSARGTGVQYEQYF.

This clonotype was seen only a few times. This chain uses TRBV4-2 with TRBJ2-7; the match to TRBD2 covers 13 bases. The CDR3 has 16 amino acids. Germline CDR1 LGHNA, CDR2 YNFKEQ. Unmatched junction bases numbered 3, after V lost 0 bases and J lost 4 bases. In nucleotides, the CDR3 is TGTGCCAGCAGCCAAGATGCGACTAGCGGGGGGTACGAGCAGTACTTC. Its translation: CASSQDATSGGYEQYF.

On this clonotype: Given a much more abundant clone one base away, this may be a read error. The chain uses TRBV7-9 and TRBJ2-1; no definite D call. The tail of the sequence fits TRBJ2-7 better, so the J call may be wrong. The CDR3 totals 14 residues. Germline V CDR1 and CDR2: SEHNR, FQNEAQ (reference sequence). CDR3 in amino acids: CASSLEVSYNEQYF. CDR3 nucleotides: TGTGCCAGCAGCTTAGAGGTCTCCTACAATGAGCAGTACTTC.

This CDR3 is CASSFSPRDRTTYEQYF. The CDR3 nucleotides are TGCGCCAGCAGCTTTTCCCCCCGGGACAGGACCACCTACGAGCAGTACTTC. The chain joins TRBV5-1 to TRBJ2-7; 8 bases map to TRBD1. The germline gives CDR1 SGHRS, CDR2 YFSETQ. V shed 2 bases, J shed 2 bases, and the junction held 12 bases outside the gene matches. The CDR3 runs to 17 residues.

V is TRBV5-1 and J is TRBJ2-1, with a weak D call TRBD2 (5 bases). V dropped 4 bases and J dropped 7 bases, with 15 bases sitting between them. The length of the CDR3 is 14 residues. Per the germline V gene, CDR1 is SGHRS and CDR2 is YFSETQ. The CDR3 here is CASSPGSARNEQFF. In DNA, the CDR3 is TGCGCCAGCAGCCCGGGAAGCGCTAGGAATGAGCAGTTCTTC.

This clonotype was observed a few times. The chain links TRBV20-1 to TRBJ2-4, with TRBD1 matching over 8 bases. Matching the DNA end better, TRBJ2-7 makes the J call doubtful. The germline V gene encodes CDR1 DFQATT and CDR2 SNEGSKA (reference sequence). The CDR3 runs to 15 residues. For the CDR3, the DNA is TGCAGTGCTAGAATTGAGACAGGGGTTGTTTACGAGCAGTACTTC. Translation gives CSARIETGVVYEQYF.

The J gene is TRBJ1-6, the V gene TRBV14; 8 nucleotides line up with TRBD1. CDR1 is SGHDN and CDR2 is FVKESK in the germline V gene. After removal of 1 base from V and 7 bases from J, the junction contained 3 bases not matched to a gene. The CDR3 runs 15 residues. The CDR3 reads CASSQGDRRNSPLHF. The CDR3 coding sequence is TGTGCCAGCAGCCAAGGGGACAGGAGGAATTCACCCCTCCACTTT.

V gene TRBV20-1 combines with J gene TRBJ2-7; TRBD2 aligns across 12 bases. The better agreement between TRBJ2-5 and the DNA end casts doubt on the J call. The CDR3 is made up of 13 amino acids. Germline CDR1 and CDR2: DFQATT and SNEGSKA (reference sequence). The CDR3 DNA reads TGCAGTGGCGGACTAGCGGGAAGGGAGACCCAGTACTTC. Protein product: CSGGLAGRETQYF.